A selection of T cell receptor beta chains follows, all from one sample in a study of blood T cell repertoires in COVID-19. Only in-frame clones appear in the TCRdb table, and some are missing; sequencing was by immunoSEQ multiplex PCR. The table has nearly 350,000 clones, roughly 87% seen once. Sample: PBMCs or T cells enriched from blood (not recorded which). The receptors here all came from a woman in her thirties who had recovered from COVID-19. CDR3s include the opening cysteine and the closing phenylalanine or tryptophan.

j_call v_call cdr3_aa
TRBJ2-3 TRBV3-1/TRBV3-2 CASSQALGVTDTQYF
TRBJ2-7 TRBV6-4 CASRTGTGWMGCPYEQYF
TRBJ2-7 TRBV11-2 CASSLDRAYYEQYF
TRBJ1-5 TRBV30 CACDSGSGQPQHF
TRBJ2-7 TRBV10-3 CAISASGGHYEQYF
TRBJ1-5 TRBV30 CAWSVRQGRGQPQHF
TRBJ1-1 TRBV18 CASSPAGSPNTEAFF
TRBJ1-2 TRBV19 CASNPNPGTDYGYTF
TRBJ1-5 TRBV7-9 CASSLDQGLQPQHF
TRBJ2-7 TRBV10-2 CASRAGAGLYEQYF
TRBJ2-1 TRBV11-2 CASSRDRVGEQFF
TRBJ2-5 TRBV7-2 CASSKSGETQYF
TRBJ2-7 TRBV5-1 CASSIGTATGHEQYF
TRBJ1-2 TRBV19 CASSTSGTQKFYGYTF
TRBJ1-3 TRBV7-2 CASRFGQVGNTIYF
TRBJ2-7 TRBV27 CASSLGTSSYEQYF
TRBJ2-1 TRBV10-3 CAISGIQGQGNEQFF
TRBJ2-2 TRBV7-6 CASSSRVAGELFF
TRBJ1-3 TRBV15 CATSTWGQRLGENTIYF
TRBJ2-7 TRBV5-4 CASSLRLAGVGEQYF
TRBJ2-3 TRBV18 CASSLNPGFTDTQYF
TRBJ2-1 TRBV11-2 CASSPPGLGRGGSNEQFF
TRBJ1-1 TRBV4-1 CASSQGDRGVMNTEAFF
TRBJ1-2 TRBV28 CATWTGTGYTF
TRBJ2-1 TRBV28 CASSSGLAANEQFF
TRBJ1-2 TRBV10-2 CASSDSRDRPNYGYTF
TRBJ1-4 TRBV5-6 CASSAPGQGATNEKLFF